Listed below are T cell receptor beta chains from one sample, sequenced in a study of blood T cell repertoires in COVID-19. Only in-frame clones appear in the TCRdb table, and some are missing; sequencing was by immunoSEQ multiplex PCR. The sample has approximately 210,000 clones, roughly 80% seen once; the top ten hold over 9.5%. The specimen was PBMCs or T cells enriched from blood (not recorded which). All receptors derive from a man aged 35 to 55 who had recovered from COVID-19. Each CDR3 is given with its conserved first and last residue. A D gene is named only where the DNA matches it firmly. Only some rows state a clone size, as once, few, many or a class for expanded clones.

NA,TRBV7-8,NA,TRBJ2-1,TGTGCCAGCAGCTTTAGCGAAGCCTACAATGAGCAGTTCTTC,CASSFSEAYNEQFF
NA,TRBV6-5,TRBD1,TRBJ2-5,TGTGCCAGCAATGTCTTGGGACAGGGGACTGGGACCCAGTACTTC,CASNVLGQGTGTQYF
NA,TRBV4-3,NA,TRBJ2-5,TGCGCCAGCAGCCAAGGGGTACTACAAGAGACCCAGTACTTC,CASSQGVLQETQYF
NA,TRBV12-3/TRBV12-4,NA,TRBJ1-5,TGTGCCAGCCACTTCGGCGGTGGACAGCCCCAGCATTTT,CASHFGGGQPQHF
NA,TRBV29-1,NA,TRBJ2-3,TGCAGCGTTGAGAGTCCAGATACGCAGTATTTT,CSVESPDTQYF
NA,TRBV27,NA,TRBJ1-5,TGTGCCGCCGGAGCTAGCAATCAGCCCCAGCATTTT,CAAGASNQPQHF
once,TRBV6-5,NA,TRBJ2-7,TGTGCCAGCAGTTCGGGGGCCTACGAGCAGTACTTC,CASSSGAYEQYF
NA,TRBV28,TRBD1,TRBJ1-2,TGTGCCAGCAGATCAGACAGGGCGGACTATGGCTACACCTTC,CASRSDRADYGYTF
NA,TRBV19,NA,TRBJ2-1,TGTGCCAGTAGTATAGGGACTACCTCCTACAATGAGCAGTTCTTC,CASSIGTTSYNEQFF
few,TRBV19,TRBD2,TRBJ2-1,TGTGCCAGTAGTATGGGACTAGCGGAGGCAGGTGAGCAGTTCTTC,CASSMGLAEAGEQFF
once,TRBV2,NA,TRBJ1-4,TGTGCCAGCAGTGTTTTGGACAGTCATGAAAAACTGTTTTTT,CASSVLDSHEKLFF
NA,TRBV13,NA,TRBJ2-3,TGTGCCAGCAGCGCTAGCTGGAGCACAGATACGCAGTATTTT,CASSASWSTDTQYF
NA,TRBV18,NA,TRBJ2-7,TGTGCCAGCTCCCACTCGGAGGCATACGAGCAGTACTTC,CASSHSEAYEQYF
NA,TRBV19,NA,TRBJ1-4,TGTGCCAGTAGTATGCAGGGTGGCGAAAAACTGTTTTTT,CASSMQGGEKLFF
NA,TRBV15,NA,TRBJ2-7,TGTGCCACCAGTGGTACAGGGATTGACGAGCAGTACTTC,CATSGTGIDEQYF
NA,TRBV6-2/TRBV6-3,NA,TRBJ1-2,TGTGCCAGCAGTTCCCCCCCGACAGGAATGATCTACACCTTC,CASSSPPTGMIYTF
NA,TRBV3-1/TRBV3-2,NA,TRBJ2-1,TGTGCCAGCAGCCAAGAGGAGGGTGGGGACGGGTACAATGAGCAGTTCTTC,CASSQEEGGDGYNEQFF
NA,TRBV29-1,NA,TRBJ1-4,TGCAGCGTTGATCTCTCGGCAGGGAACGAAAAACTGTTTTTT,CSVDLSAGNEKLFF
NA,TRBV5-1,TRBD2,TRBJ2-1,TGCGCCAGCAGCTTCTCGGGACTAGCGGGAGCCCCGACCTCCTACAATGAGCAGTTCTTC,CASSFSGLAGAPTSYNEQFF
NA,TRBV6-5,TRBD1,TRBJ1-1,TGTGCCAGCAGATCCGGGACAGGGGGCACTGAAGCTTTCTTT,CASRSGTGGTEAFF
NA,TRBV29-1,NA,TRBJ2-7,TGCAGCGTTGAATTGGGCGACTCCTACGAGCAGTACTTC,CSVELGDSYEQYF
few,TRBV7-3,NA,TRBJ2-5,TGTGCCAGCAGCTTACGTCTCGGAGAGCAAGAGACCCAGTACTTC,CASSLRLGEQETQYF
NA,TRBV19,TRBD1,TRBJ1-2,TGTGCCAGTAGTACCGGAGACAGGGTTTTCTACACCTTC,CASSTGDRVFYTF
NA,TRBV9,TRBD2,TRBJ2-5,TGTGCCAGCAGCCCCGGGGGGGGTGCAGAGACCCAGTACTTC,CASSPGGGAETQYF
NA,TRBV7-2,NA,TRBJ1-2,TGTGCCAGCAGCCGGGGACTCATTAACTATGGCTACACCTTC,CASSRGLINYGYTF
NA,TRBV12-5,TRBD2,TRBJ2-1,TGTGCTAGTGGCCCGACCCGGACTAGCGGGAGGGTAGTCCAGTACAATGAGCAGTTCTTC,CASGPTRTSGRVVQYNEQFF
NA,TRBV5-5,TRBD1,TRBJ2-1,TGTGCCAGCAGCTTGGTGCATAGGGGGCAGACCTACAATGAGCAGTTCTTC,CASSLVHRGQTYNEQFF
NA,TRBV4-3,NA,TRBJ1-2,TGCGCCAGCAGCCAAGGTCCTAGCTATGGCTACACCTTC,CASSQGPSYGYTF
few,TRBV7-8,TRBD1,TRBJ1-1,TGTGCCAGCAGCCTCGGGTCTACAGGGGGCAGGACTGAAGCTTTCTTT,CASSLGSTGGRTEAFF
NA,TRBV7-9,NA,TRBJ1-1,TGTGCCAGCAGCTTGTCAGGGAATACTGAAGCTTTCTTT,CASSLSGNTEAFF
NA,TRBV25-1,TRBD1,TRBJ2-1,TGTGCCAGCATAGGCAGGACAGGGATCTACAATGAGCAGTTCTTC,CASIGRTGIYNEQFF
NA,TRBV19,NA,TRBJ2-4,TGTGCCAGTAGTATAAGGAGTATGGCCAAAAACATTCAGTACTTC,CASSIRSMAKNIQYF
once,TRBV5-1,NA,TRBJ2-1,TGCGCCAGCAGCTTGTTTAGCTTGAGCTCCTACAATGAGCAGTTCTTC,CASSLFSLSSYNEQFF
NA,TRBV28,TRBD1,TRBJ2-2,TGTGCCAGCCGCATAATGGGCCCCGGGACAGGCGTCACCGGGGAGCTGTTTTTT,CASRIMGPGTGVTGELFF
few,TRBV11-2,NA,TRBJ1-1,TGTGCCAGCAGCTTGAGGCGGGACGGCAGGGCTTTCTTT,CASSLRRDGRAFF
NA,TRBV7-2,NA,TRBJ1-5,TGTGCCAGCAGCGGGGGGGAGCTTAGCAATCAGCCCCAGCATTTT,CASSGGELSNQPQHF
NA,TRBV19,NA,TRBJ1-1,TGTGCCAGTAATTTGGCAGGGCCCAAAGCTCCTGAAGCTTTCTTT,CASNLAGPKAPEAFF
NA,TRBV5-1,TRBD1,TRBJ1-4,TGCGCCAGCAGTCTACAGGGGTTGAATGAAAAACTGTTTTTT,CASSLQGLNEKLFF
NA,TRBV9,TRBD1,TRBJ2-3,TGTGCCAGCAGCGTAGTTGGGACAGGGTCTAACACAGATACGCAGTATTTT,CASSVVGTGSNTDTQYF
NA,TRBV6-4,TRBD2,TRBJ2-3,TGTGCCAGCAGTGACTCGAAGGAAGCGGGAGGGGCAGATACGCAGTATTTT,CASSDSKEAGGADTQYF
NA,TRBV28,NA,TRBJ1-3,TGTGCCAGCAGTGCGGGGTTAGTTGCTGGAAACACCATATATTTT,CASSAGLVAGNTIYF
NA,TRBV6-5,TRBD2,TRBJ2-1,TGTGCCAGCAGGACGGGGACTAGCGCGGCGGGGGAGCAGTTCTTC,CASRTGTSAAGEQFF